The entry below describes one T cell receptor beta chain. What this receptor recognizes is not known. No quality values exist for individual bases; no much larger clone is one base distant. TCRbeta CDR3 regions were amplified from genomic DNA using the immunoSEQ Assay, a bias-controlled multiplex PCR. As for the authors' bioinformatics: The number of nucleated cells in each sample was estimated by amplification of reference gene primers within the assay. Sequence reads were collapsed and filtered to measure the absolute abundance of every unique TCRbeta CDR3 rearrangement. For each sample, productive Simpson clonality was calculated by taking the square root of Simpson's diversity index across productive rearrangements. TCRdb retrieved this table from immuneACCESS and kept in-frame rearrangements only. Not all clones are present; in checked studies, unresolved V genes account for under half, and no reason is known for the remainder. The D gene and trimming were derived from the DNA, and the V and J assignments and clone size from that table. This sample is represented by nearly 200,000 clones; about 85% of them were singletons. Around 0.93% of the sample is in the top ten clones.

Unmatched junction bases come to 6, with V trimmed by 5 bases and J by 2 bases. Measured from the cysteine to the phenylalanine, the CDR3 is 15 residues long. Only the CDR3 DNA is retained, 45 bases long and in frame from the first base. From the germline V gene, CDR1 is SGHTA and CDR2 is FQGNSA. This sample stems from a study of blood T cell repertoires in COVID-19 (dated by TCRdb to 2019 to 2021). Notes on the research overall: Samples from collaborators originated in the United States, Italy and Spain and spanned both the acute and convalescent phases of COVID-19. Deeply sampled blood TCRbeta repertoires from subjects exposed to, actively infected with, or recovered from COVID-19 were included in the dataset. The material from the prospective study consisted of cDNA or gDNA derived from T cells, B-cell-depleted T cells, or PBMCs. Samples were obtained from the ongoing ImmuneRACE study (first 160 participants) and from 950 to 1,500 subjects provided by 6 global collaborators. A freely available public database, intended as a resource for researchers studying the immune response to SARS-CoV-2, is where the repertoires were released. Nearly every sample came with metadata listing a de-identified subject ID, COVID-19 status, age in years and sex. Where available, HLA class I and class II types were obtained from metadata supplied by the sample provider rather than from assay-based typing. Paper-wide results and their limitations: How much clinical and demographic metadata was included differed by source and by participant, and the metadata was provided uncurated.

One collaborating source in Seattle enrolled patients during active infection and followed them longitudinally through the course of disease. Whole blood was collected in K2EDTA tubes by collaborating institutions according to the institutions' own protocols. Collaborator samples were shipped for TCRbeta analysis as frozen whole blood, isolated PBMCs, or DNA extracted from either sample type. Material for sequencing was peripheral blood. The chain uses TRBV7-2 and TRBJ1-5; a stretch of 7 junction bases matches TRBD1. This clonotype was sampled from a man aged 60-69 years with COVID-19, enrolled during active disease. CDR3 protein: CASSGDRARNQPQHF. At the DNA level, the sequence is TGTGCCAGCAGCGGCGACAGGGCGCGCAATCAGCCCCAGCATTTT.